Listed below are T cell receptor beta chains from one sample, sequenced in a study of OX40 agonist ivuxolimab in advanced cancers. Profiling relied on immunoSEQ multiplex PCR, and the TCRdb table lists in-frame clones only, not all of them. The table records some 70,000 clones, around 89% of them present only once. The material was CD4+ or CD8+ T cells sorted from blood, obtained in a trial of the OX40 agonist ivuxolimab. These TCRs come from an adult with an advanced solid tumor such as melanoma, head and neck, liver or kidney cancer. Each CDR3 is given with its conserved first and last residue. Each record gives: V gene, CDR3 protein.

>TRBV2
CASSPQGQVEAFF
>TRBV28
CASSQTYGRIQETQYF
>TRBV5-4
CARTGSNQPQHF
>TRBV2
CASSSVWGREQFF
>TRBV28
CASSWVGADTQYF
>TRBV5-4
CASSRGTSGPTDTQYF
>TRBV15
CATSRSGRSIADTQYF
>TRBV19
CASSIQGNYGYTF
>TRBV2
CASSQDRNTYNEQFF
>TRBV27
CASGQTYTGELFF